These 28 T cell receptor beta chains were sequenced from one sample in a study of metastatic and nonmetastatic thyroid tumors. TCRdb re-called clones via MiXCR from the PCR reads. In the table there are about 9,400 clones, approximately 31% of which are singletons. Before thyroid surgery, none of the patients had received any treatment. Sequencing was carried out using adjacent normal tissue. The source of these receptors is a female donor with papillary thyroid cancer or a benign thyroid nodule (not recorded which). Some clones in this sample may be carry-over from other donors' samples.

In this sample, this clone turned up many times. The chain couples TRBV14 to TRBJ2-5, with 10 bases fitting TRBD2. The germline V gene has CDR1 SGHDN and CDR2 FVKESK. There are 16 residues in the CDR3. V was clipped by 1 base and J by 5 bases; unmatched bases: 7. The CDR3 region is CASSQGVTSGEETQYF. The CDR3 coding sequence is TGTGCCAGCAGCCAAGGGGTAACTAGCGGGGAGGAGACCCAGTACTTC.

This clone rates as medium-sized (0.01 to 0.1%). The chain has TRBV9 and TRBJ1-3; D is unclear. The V gene lost 4 bases and the J gene lost 0 bases, with 8 bases spanning the gap. The CDR3 contains 14 residues. CDR1 is SGDLS and CDR2 is YYNGEE in the germline V gene. CDR3 protein: CASSPRYSGNTIYF. Written as DNA, the CDR3 is TGTGCCAGCAGCCCCAGGTACTCTGGAAACACCATATATTTT.

This clone showed up just a few times. This chain joins TRBV12-5 and TRBJ2-2; a weak D match, TRBD2 (6 bases). CDR1 LGHNT and CDR2 FRNRAP come from the germline V gene. The CDR3 length is 14 residues. The ends were cut back, 6 bases at V and 7 bases at J, with 15 bases in the middle. The CDR3 region is CASGSGLKVGELFF. DNA of the CDR3: TGTGCTAGTGGATCGGGACTGAAGGTCGGGGAGCTGTTTTTT. Supplemented by reference TRBV12-5 and TRBJ2-2, the full variable domain reads DARVTQTPRHKVTEMGQEVTMRCQPILGHNTVFWYRQTMMQGLELLAYFRNRAPLDDSGMPKDRFSAEMPDATLATLKIQPSEPRDSAVYFCASGSGLKVGELFFGEGSRLTVL.

This clone has at least ten counts. J is TRBJ2-7 and V is TRBV20-1; 12 bases are a match to TRBD2. CDR1 is DFQATT and CDR2 is SNEGSKA in the germline V gene (reference sequence). With 5 bases clipped from V and 6 bases from J, the junction kept 5 bases outside the gene matches. There are 13 residues in the CDR3. The CDR3 region is CSADMTSGSEQYF. In DNA form, the CDR3 reads TGCAGTGCTGACATGACTAGCGGGAGCGAGCAGTACTTC.

The chain uses TRBV19 and TRBJ2-1; D may be TRBD2 (6 bases). The CDR3 loop spans 17 amino acids. Germline V gene sequence: CDR1 LNHDA, CDR2 SQIVND (reference sequence). V lost 6 bases, J lost 4 bases, and 22 bases lay in between. CDR3 sequence reads: CASSPHGRGALYNEQFF. The CDR3 nucleotides are TGTGCCAGTAGCCCCCACGGGCGCGGGGCCCTATACAATGAGCAGTTCTTC.

The chain couples TRBV7-8 to TRBJ2-1; D not resolved. The CDR3 extends over 11 amino acids. Deletions cut 5 bases from V and 10 bases from J, with 9 bases between. Germline CDR1 is SGHVS and CDR2 is FQNEAQ. The CDR3 region is CASSLGGEQFF. The DNA for the CDR3 is TGTGCCAGCAGCCTCGGTGGAGAGCAGTTCTTC.

The chain recombines TRBV5-6 with TRBJ1-2; 8 nucleotides match TRBD1. CDR1 is SGHDT, CDR2 YYEEEE, per germline. The CDR3 length is 14 residues. The V gene end was trimmed by 0 bases and the J gene end by 7 bases; junction bases not matched to a gene: 5. The CDR3 loop reads CASSLETGVTGYTF. In DNA, the CDR3 is TGTGCCAGCAGCTTGGAGACAGGGGTAACTGGCTACACCTTC. Looking up the rest from reference TRBV5-6 and TRBJ1-2 gives the full variable domain: DAGVTQSPTHLIKTRGQQVTLRCSPKSGHDTVSWYQQALGQGPQFIFQYYEEEERQRGNFPDRFSGHQFPNYSSELNVNALLLGDSALYLCASSLETGVTGYTFGSGTRLTVV.

The V and J genes are TRBV3-1 and TRBJ2-7; possibly TRBD2 for D (6 bases). Germline V gene lookup returns CDR1 LGHDT and CDR2 YNNKEL (reference sequence). The CDR3 consists of 11 residues. V lost 7 bases, J lost 12 bases, and 16 bases lay in between. The CDR3 region is CASTHGGTWYF. As DNA, the CDR3 is TGTGCCAGCACCCACGGAGGGACTTGGTACTTC.

Judged by abundance, this clone is medium-sized (0.01 to 0.1%). The chain employs TRBV7-2 and TRBJ2-1; 7 bases are shared with TRBD1. Germline V CDR1 and CDR2: SGHTA, FQGNSA. Trimming took 3 bases from V and 4 from J; bases not matched to a gene: 3. The CDR3 extends over 14 amino acids. This chain's CDR3 is CASSLGTVYNEQFF. CDR3 DNA: TGTGCCAGCAGCTTGGGGACAGTTTACAATGAGCAGTTCTTC.

The chain has TRBV11-2 and TRBJ2-3; 14 bases are shared with TRBD2. CDR1 is SGHAT and CDR2 is FQNNGV in the germline V gene. J was trimmed by 9 bases and V by 5 bases; bases with no gene match: 10. This CDR3 has 16 residues. In nucleotides, the CDR3 is TGTGCCAGCAGCGGCGGGACTAGCGGGGGCCCAATCACGCAGTATTTT. This encodes CASSGGTSGGPITQYF.

The V gene is TRBV13, the J gene TRBJ2-1; the D gene is possibly TRBD2 (6 bases). V gave up 5 bases and J gave up 0 bases, with 14 bases separating them. CDR3 length: 16 residues. Germline lookup yields CDR1 PRHDT and CDR2 FYEKMQ (reference sequence). Here the CDR3 DNA reads TGTGCCAGCAGCCCCACGGACGGGAGCTCCTACAATGAGCAGTTCTTC. Translated: CASSPTDGSSYNEQFF.

This clone has only a few counts. The chain is built from TRBV27 and TRBJ2-5; D gene uncertain. Germline lookup yields CDR1 MNHEY and CDR2 SMNVEV (reference sequence). The CDR3 covers 11 residues. Trimming took 2 bases from V and 4 from J, leaving 2 bases between them. CDR3 amino acids: CASSLGETQYF. CDR3 bases: TGTGCCAGCAGTTTAGGAGAGACCCAGTACTTC.

The V gene is TRBV19, the J gene TRBJ2-1; 10 bases map to TRBD1. This CDR3 is built from 16 residues. Trimming removed 5 bases from V and 4 bases from J; junction bases left unmatched: 8. The V gene's germline CDR1 is LNHDA and CDR2 SQIVND (reference sequence). The CDR3 protein is CASSRRDRGPYNEQFF. DNA of the CDR3: TGTGCCAGTAGTCGAAGGGACAGGGGTCCATACAATGAGCAGTTCTTC.

The J gene is TRBJ1-4, the V gene TRBV11-2; D is ambiguous. CDR1 and CDR2 from the germline V gene are SGHAT and FQNNGV. Trimming stripped 2 bases from V and 8 bases from J, with 9 bases between. There are 13 residues in the CDR3. CDR3 region: CASSLTTVEKLFF. The CDR3 DNA sequence: TGTGCCAGCAGCTTAACTACAGTGGAAAAACTGTTTTTT.

The count of this clone is one. The chain employs TRBV20-1 and TRBJ2-2, with 7 bases that match TRBD2. CDR1 and CDR2 from the germline V gene are DFQATT and SNEGSKA (reference sequence). The ends lost 0 bases at V and 4 bases at J; junction bases unmatched: 5. There are 15 residues in the CDR3. The CDR3 loop reads CSARDILAVTGELFF. Here the CDR3 DNA reads TGCAGTGCTAGAGATATTCTAGCGGTCACCGGGGAGCTGTTTTTT.

The chain links TRBV6-1 to TRBJ1-2; D is unresolved. Germline values: CDR1 MNHNS, CDR2 SASEGT. This CDR3 has 15 residues. The ends were cut back, 6 bases at V and 8 bases at J, with 22 bases in the middle. CDR3 bases: TGTGCCAGCAGGCCCATTCAGAGAGTTCGCGACGGCTACACCTTC. Protein: CASRPIQRVRDGYTF.

This clone was seen just once. CDR3 in DNA: TGCAGTGCTAGCGGTCCGTACGAGCAGTACTTC. Protein sequence: CSASGPYEQYF. This chain connects TRBV20-1 to TRBJ2-7; D unclear. The CDR3 loop spans 11 amino acids. Germline lookup yields CDR1 DFQATT and CDR2 SNEGSKA (reference sequence). V was cut by 3 bases and J by 4 bases, with 7 bases left in between.

The rearrangement uses TRBV9 and TRBJ2-5; no reliable D call. Germline CDR1 and CDR2: SGDLS and YYNGEE. There are 12 residues in the CDR3. Trimming removed 2 bases from V and 1 base from J, with 3 bases in between. The CDR3 nucleotides are TGTGCCAGCAGCGTGGGCCAAGAGACCCAGTACTTC. It specifies CASSVGQETQYF.

This clone was counted a few times. This may be a read error, as it is one base from a much larger clone. This chain links TRBV27 with TRBJ2-7; possibly TRBD2 for D (7 bases). CDR3 length: 14 residues. The V gene's germline CDR1 is MNHEY and CDR2 SMNVEV (reference sequence). The CDR3 sequence is CASSLSGGAYEQHF. The CDR3 DNA reads as TGTGCCAGCAGTTTATCAGGGGGGGCCTACGAGCAGCACTTC.

The V and J genes are TRBV6-2 or TRBV6-3 and TRBJ2-3, with 14 bases aligning to TRBD2. The CDR3 length is 17 residues. The V segment lost 5 bases and the J segment 0 bases; nucleotides outside the gene matches: 4. Germline V gene lookup returns CDR1 MNHEY and CDR2 SVGEGT. CDR3 loop: CASSGLAGGGSTDTQYF. The CDR3 DNA is TGTGCCAGCAGTGGACTAGCGGGAGGAGGGAGCACAGATACGCAGTATTTT.

The J gene is TRBJ2-7, the V gene TRBV30; TRBD2 matches at 8 bases. The CDR3 has 14 residues. The ends lost 4 bases at V and 7 bases at J; junction bases unmatched: 12. The germline gives CDR1 GTSNPN, CDR2 SVGIG (reference sequence). The CDR3 nucleotides read TGTGCCTGGAACCCTAGCGGGTCCCTGAGGGAGCAGTACTTC. It is translated as CAWNPSGSLREQYF.

A remark on this clone: The identical CDR3 is also encoded by other nucleotide sequences in the sample. The chain is built from TRBV7-2 and TRBJ2-2; weak D call: TRBD1 (6 bases). Trimming took 1 base from V and 4 from J, leaving 10 bases between them. The germline V gene encodes CDR1 SGHTA and CDR2 FQGNSA. The CDR3 covers 15 residues. In DNA form, the CDR3 reads TGTGCCAGCAGCTTAGTGGGGGCCGTCACCGGGGAGCTGTTTTTT. Translated: CASSLVGAVTGELFF.

The J gene is TRBJ2-7, the V gene TRBV7-2, with D uncertain. From germline, CDR1 is SGHTA and CDR2 FQGNSA. V dropped 2 bases and J dropped 5 bases, with 4 bases sitting between them. The CDR3 is 11 amino acids. CDR3 protein: CASSLRNEQYF. The DNA for the CDR3 is TGTGCCAGCAGCTTAAGAAACGAGCAGTACTTC.

This clone was recorded a few times. The gene calls are TRBV12-3 or TRBV12-4 and TRBJ2-3; weak D call: TRBD1 (5 bases). Trimming removed 2 bases from V and 7 bases from J, with 10 bases in between. This CDR3 spans 13 amino acids. The CDR3 DNA reads as TGTGCCAGCAGTTTAAGGACACCCAATACGCAGTATTTT. Translated, it gives CASSLRTPNTQYF.

For this clone: Given a much more abundant clone one base away, this may be a read error. As the CDR3 is not closed by the conserved phenylalanine or tryptophan, this likely results from a read error. The DNA is left out, because the CDR3 cannot be placed on it with certainty; the CDR3 is given as TCRdb lists it. The chain carries TRBV19 and TRBJ2-5; the table's D call of TRBD1 was not tested on the DNA. A total of 10 residues make up the CDR3, ends included. CDR1 and CDR2 (germline): LNHDA, SQIVND (reference sequence). Here the CDR3 reads CASSIGDRDS.

This clone was counted many times. The chain links TRBV11-3 to TRBJ2-7; perhaps TRBD1 as D (5 bases). This CDR3 region has 12 residues. V lost 3 bases and J lost 5, with 8 bases in between. Germline V lookup: CDR1 SGHNT, CDR2 YENEEA. CDR3 loop: CASSFTGHEQYF. Written as DNA, the CDR3 is TGTGCCAGCAGCTTTACAGGCCACGAGCAGTACTTC.

This clone was seen once. The rearrangement links TRBV11-2 to TRBJ2-3; D possibly matches TRBD1 or TRBD2 (6 bases each). CDR1 and CDR2 (germline): SGHAT, FQNNGV. The CDR3 is 15 amino acids. V lost 5 bases to trimming and J lost 9 bases, with 21 bases between them. The CDR3 reads CASSPKGGMLETQYF. CDR3 nucleotide sequence: TGTGCCAGCAGCCCTAAAGGGGGGATGTTGGAGACGCAGTATTTT.

This clone was seen a handful of times. This chain connects TRBV7-2 to TRBJ2-1, with unresolved D. V was shortened by 2 bases and J by 8 bases, with 16 bases between the two germline ends. Germline V gene lookup returns CDR1 SGHTA and CDR2 FQGNSA. The CDR3 runs to 15 residues. The CDR3 region has the DNA TGTGCCAGCAGCTTAAGTCCCTACAGTTTGGATGAGCAGTTCTTC. Residues: CASSLSPYSLDEQFF.